This is a list of T cell receptor beta chains from one sample in a study of control samples from healthy donors and cancer patients. This table comes from immunoSEQ multiplex PCR, and its TCRdb copy is limited to in-frame clones, with some not included. The sample includes under 300,000 clones, roughly 87% of them seen just once. Sequencing was performed on PBMCs. The receptors were sampled from a woman between 55 and 75 years old with lung cancer. The CDR3 runs from the conserved cysteine through the conserved F or W. A D gene is named only where the DNA matches it firmly. For some rows the clone size is stated as once, few or many, or as a class when expanded; others skip it.

J gene	D gene	V gene	clone size	CDR3 protein	CDR3 DNA
TRBJ1-3	.	TRBV7-2	.	CASSSRVGSGNTIYF	TGTGCCAGCAGCTCCCGGGTCGGCTCTGGAAACACCATATATTTT
TRBJ2-7	.	TRBV7-3	.	CASSPRTGYEQYF	TGTGCCAGCAGCCCTCGGACTGGCTACGAGCAGTACTTC
TRBJ1-2	TRBD1	TRBV7-9	.	CASSGTADRIYTF	TGTGCCAGCAGCGGGACAGCGGATCGTATCTACACCTTC
TRBJ2-1	.	TRBV2	.	CASKYTEQFF	TGTGCCAGCAAGTATACGGAGCAGTTCTTC
TRBJ2-1	.	TRBV2	.	CATNNEQFF	TGTGCCACCAACAATGAGCAGTTCTTC
TRBJ1-1	TRBD1	TRBV4-1	.	CASSQTRGGAFWTEAFF	TGCGCCAGCAGCCAAACTCGAGGGGGCGCGTTTTGGACTGAAGCTTTCTTT
TRBJ2-2	.	TRBV21-1	.	CASSSERTGELFF	TGTGCCAGCAGCAGTGAGAGGACCGGGGAGCTGTTTTTT
TRBJ2-1	.	TRBV9	.	CASSVVGEEQFF	TGTGCCAGCAGCGTAGTAGGGGAAGAGCAGTTCTTC
TRBJ2-7	TRBD1	TRBV7-9	.	CASRTPGQGGEQYF	TGTGCCAGCAGGACGCCGGGACAGGGGGGCGAGCAGTACTTC
TRBJ2-5	.	TRBV7-3	.	CASSSGETQYF	TGTGCCAGCAGCTCCGGAGAGACCCAGTACTTC
TRBJ2-1	TRBD2	TRBV2	.	CASGRWGGSYNEQFF	TGTGCCAGCGGTCGGTGGGGGGGATCCTACAATGAGCAGTTCTTC
TRBJ2-4	TRBD1	TRBV27	.	CASSLTGWDKNIQYF	TGTGCCAGCAGCCTGACAGGGTGGGACAAAAACATTCAGTACTTC
TRBJ2-7	TRBD1	TRBV28	once	CASSLGGQASYEQYF	TGTGCCAGCAGTTTAGGAGGACAGGCCTCCTACGAGCAGTACTTC
TRBJ1-4	.	TRBV18	.	CASSSQAAVFEKLFF	TGTGCCAGCTCAAGCCAGGCTGCGGTATTTGAAAAACTGTTTTTT
TRBJ2-1	.	TRBV28	.	CASSRPFSYNEQFF	TGTGCCAGCAGTCGCCCTTTCTCCTACAATGAGCAGTTCTTC
TRBJ2-1	TRBD2	TRBV5-1	.	CASRSSGGARNEQFF	TGCGCCAGCAGGTCTAGCGGGGGGGCCCGGAATGAGCAGTTCTTC
TRBJ1-2	TRBD1	TRBV5-5	.	CASSLVGQGVHGYTF	TGTGCCAGCAGCTTGGTAGGACAGGGGGTCCATGGCTACACCTTC
TRBJ1-1	.	TRBV5-1	.	CASSLYGGRDTEAFF	TGCGCCAGCAGCTTGTATGGCGGGAGGGACACTGAAGCTTTCTTT
TRBJ1-4	TRBD1	TRBV4-2	.	CASSQEPGQGNEKLFF	TGTGCCAGCAGCCAAGAGCCGGGACAGGGTAATGAAAAACTGTTTTTT
TRBJ2-5	.	TRBV30	.	CAWSMGGFETQYF	TGTGCCTGGAGTATGGGGGGATTTGAGACCCAGTACTTC
TRBJ2-1	TRBD2	TRBV9	.	CASSVATSALNEQFF	TGTGCCAGCAGCGTAGCGACTAGCGCCTTGAATGAGCAGTTCTTC
TRBJ2-1	.	TRBV6-5	.	CASTGQKYNEQFF	TGTGCCAGCACGGGACAAAAATACAATGAGCAGTTCTTC
TRBJ1-6	TRBD1	TRBV3-1/TRBV3-2	.	CASSQGTGERSPLHF	TGTGCCAGCAGCCAAGGGACAGGGGAGCGGTCACCCCTCCACTTT
TRBJ2-1	.	TRBV6-1	.	CASSEAGPGSNNEQFF	TGTGCCAGCAGTGAAGCAGGGCCAGGAAGTAACAATGAGCAGTTCTTC
TRBJ2-7	.	TRBV5-1	.	CASSLAGASNEQYF	TGCGCCAGCAGCTTGGCCGGGGCTAGCAACGAGCAGTACTTC
TRBJ2-5	.	TRBV7-9	.	CASSLGGVQETQYF	TGTGCCAGCAGCTTAGGAGGGGTCCAAGAGACCCAGTACTTC
TRBJ2-7	TRBD1	TRBV6-5	.	CASSNDRASYEQYF	TGTGCCAGCAGTAATGACAGGGCCAGCTACGAGCAGTACTTC
TRBJ2-7	.	TRBV7-8	.	CASSLMPRTYEQYF	TGTGCCAGCAGCTTAATGCCCAGGACCTACGAGCAGTACTTC
TRBJ1-3	.	TRBV7-9	.	CASSAGTLDSGNTIYF	TGTGCCAGCAGCGCCGGGACTCTCGACTCTGGAAACACCATATATTTT
TRBJ2-1	.	TRBV7-8	few	CASSQNYYNEQFF	TGTGCCAGCAGCCAAAACTACTACAATGAGCAGTTCTTC
TRBJ1-2	TRBD1	TRBV24-1	.	CATSDQGQGGKNYGYTF	TGTGCCACCAGTGACCAAGGACAGGGGGGGAAAAACTATGGCTACACCTTC
TRBJ1-5	.	TRBV5-6	.	CASSSRTGNQPQHF	TGTGCCAGCAGCTCGCGGACGGGCAATCAGCCCCAGCATTTT